This TCR beta chain emerged from a study of a mutant IDH1 vaccine in newly diagnosed glioma (dated by TCRdb to about 2021). About the investigation overall: Of the roughly 32 treated patients, approximately 62% were male and 37.5% were female, and a mean age of roughly 41 years was recorded. Prior to enrollment, patients had been given standard therapy consisting of radiotherapy alone, temozolomide alone, or radiochemotherapy with temozolomide, with the combination given to most patients. Peripheral blood was collected at six visits: V03 (baseline), V05, V07, V10, V12 and V13. Longitudinal TCRB deep sequencing was done for about two dozen treated patients, wherever samples were available for exploratory analyses. The paper as a whole reports these results and caveats: Immune responses induced by the vaccine were seen in approximately 93% of patients across multiple MHC alleles. The authors stated that sample limitations prevented analyses of patient blood samples from being reproduced. No apparent relationship was observed between pseudoprogression and alterations in the top peripheral T cell clonotypes detected by TCRB sequencing. PBMC samples for TCRB deep sequencing were selected based on availability.

From its cysteine to its phenylalanine, the CDR3 spans 15 amino acids. The CDR3 DNA has 45 bases and is translated from base 1. Trimmed from V: 4 bases; trimmed from J: 3 bases; junction bases lacking a gene match: 8. Sequences MNHNS (CDR1) and SASEGT (CDR2) are obtained from the germline V gene. Taken with the paper, the label for time point translates to: baseline, week 1 (first vaccination visit). Taken with the paper, the label for treatment or condition translates to: pre-vaccination baseline after standard-of-care therapy. Donors had newly diagnosed WHO grade 3 or 4 IDH1-mutant astrocytomas with loss of nuclear ATRX. The samples were drawn from NOA16, a multicentre, single-arm, open-label phase I trial in Germany that tested a mutant IDH1 peptide vaccine in humans for the first time. For immunogenicity testing, the blood drawn at visit V03 was used as the baseline sample. Genomic DNA for TCRB sequencing was isolated from EDTA blood with the DNeasy Blood and Tissue Kit.

About this clone itself: Its antigen remains unidentified. Within one base of it there is no much larger clone, and no base qualities were kept.

Libraries were built with the immunoSEQ multiplex PCR assay. Rearranged TCR beta chain sequences were amplified with the hsTCRB Kit following the manufacturer's protocol. TCRB libraries were sequenced on an Illumina MiSeq. The published analysis was carried out like this. The proprietary platform of the kit vendor was used for demultiplexing, trimming and gene mapping. TCRdb provides this immuneACCESS table in a form limited to in-frame rearrangements. Some clones are lacking; in checked studies, under half of them reflect an unresolved V gene, and why the rest are absent is not known. D and trimming come from the DNA, and the V and J calls and clone size come from that table. This sample gives tens of thousands of clones in total; approximately 80% of them show up just once. The ten top clones hold 5.3% of the sample.

The source of this sequence is a man between 40 and 49 years old with glioma. Some clones in this sample may be carry-over from other donors' samples. Sample: PBMCs, taken from a glioma patient treated with radiotherapy, temozolomide or both. This sequence uses TRBV6-1 and TRBJ2-7; TRBD1 fits 8 bases in the junction. The DNA reads as follows: TGTGCCAGCAGTGTAACTGGACAGGGTTTCTACGAGCAGTACTTC. This gives the protein CASSVTGQGFYEQYF.